This T cell receptor (beta chain) was profiled in a study of T cells in Graves' hyperthyroidism and ophthalmopathy. TCR beta CDR3 region amplification was performed from RNA transcripts. RT-PCR in the first round (using the HTBI primer set) targeted the TCR CDR3. From the multiplex PCR reads, TCRdb called clonotypes with MiXCR, one entry per CDR3 protein. Of approximately 600,000 distinct CDR3 sequences listed, under 15% are singletons. The PBMCs studied were ones that came from about 10 ml fresh peripheral blood. This clonotype was recorded at least ten times. The receptor comes from a woman between 40 and 55 years old with Graves' ophthalmopathy. The sequenced sample consisted of blood.

CDR3 bases: TGTGCCTGGAGGGGACTGGACACCTATGGCTACACCTTC. It specifies CAWRGLDTYGYTF. The chain carries TRBV30 and TRBJ1-2; the D gene is possibly TRBD1 (5 bases). Looked up from germline, CDR1 is GTSNPN and CDR2 is SVGIG (reference sequence). The CDR3 is made up of 13 amino acids. V lost 3 bases, J lost 4 bases, and 12 bases lay in between.